This T cell receptor beta chain was identified in a study of OX40 agonist ivuxolimab in advanced cancers. Study details: Partial responses occurred in three patients (one hepatocellular carcinoma, two cutaneous melanoma).

Assay: immunoSEQ multiplex PCR; the TCRdb copy retains only in-frame clones and omits some. This sample yields about 60,000 clones, of which over 80% are seen a single time; more than 2.5% belongs to the top ten. Overall study findings and caveats: CD4+ and CD8+ blood T cells expanded clonally by week 6 at 0.1 to 3.0 mg/kg. Antigen specificity of clonally expanded peripheral T cells was not established.

As concerns this clone: Its antigen is unidentified.

Sequencing used CD4+ or CD8+ T cells sorted from blood, obtained in a trial of the OX40 agonist ivuxolimab. The TCR sequence derives from an adult with an advanced solid tumor such as melanoma, head and neck, liver or kidney cancer.

The CDR3 spells CAIRTGDTEAFF. CDR3 bases: TGTGCCATCAGGACAGGGGACACTGAAGCTTTCTTT. The chain combines TRBV10-3 with TRBJ1-1; 8 bases match TRBD1. Germline CDR1 and CDR2: ENHRY and SYGVKD. V dropped 6 bases and J dropped 3; count of bases not matched to a gene: 0. The CDR3 is made up of 12 amino acids.